This T cell receptor (beta chain) was observed in a study of CD8 T cells in Susac syndrome. An input of 0.5 to 1 ug of RNA was subjected to reverse transcription using random hexamers. A single record per CDR3 protein comes from TCRdb applying MiXCR to the immunoSEQ multiplex PCR reads. The sample records some 400,000 distinct CDR3 sequences, around 83% being singletons. Through negative isolation, CD4+ and CD8+ T cells were obtained, while TEMRA cells were enriched using FACS. Germline lookup yields CDR1 LNHNV and CDR2 YYDKDF (reference sequence). This CDR3 comprises 15 residues. With 1 base clipped from V and 7 bases from J, the junction kept 7 bases outside the gene matches.

The rearrangement joins TRBV15 to TRBJ2-1; TRBD2 matches at 7 bases. The sample was CD8+ T cells from PBMCs. The sequence was obtained from a human donor with multiple sclerosis. CDR3 DNA: TGTGCCACCAGCAGAGCCAGAGGACTAGAGAATGAGCAGTTCTTC. Amino acids: CATSRARGLENEQFF.